This T cell receptor beta chain was profiled in a study of blood T cells in healthy people across ages. Study findings and constraints: Roughly linear age-related decline in beta diversity appeared, significant by age 40. Without sorted subsets, naive and antigen-experienced compartments could not be conclusively compared.

Every donor gave 9.5 to 10 milliliters of peripheral blood. The authors extracted at least 6 micrograms of total RNA per sample. To note about this clonotype: Its cognate antigen is unknown.

This CDR3 has 16 amino acids. V was cut by 0 bases and J by 4 bases, with 15 bases left in between. Germline V gene lookup returns CDR1 MNHEY and CDR2 SVGEGT. A second PCR of about 6 to 11 cycles used a sample-barcoded 5' primer and a J-beta primer mix. TCRdb independently ran MiXCR on the 5' RACE reads; one entry per CDR3 protein. This sample has about 640,000 distinct CDR3 sequences, with around 38% found just once. The rearrangement uses TRBV6-2 or TRBV6-3 and TRBJ1-1; D perhaps matches TRBD1 (5 bases). The sequence was collected from an elderly man in good health. The material sequenced was blood. The CDR3: CASSYSVQGLGTEAFF. Written as DNA, the CDR3 is TGTGCCAGCAGTTACTCTGTGCAGGGCCTGGGCACTGAAGCTTTCTTT.